The present T cell receptor beta chain was sequenced within a study of shared clonotypes between healthy human individuals. Study-level points and caveats: At large depth, rarefaction still showed sorted-subset sequencing to be incomplete.

Notes on this clone: Antigen unknown.

Naive CD8 populations comprised CD45RO-negative cells positively selected for CCR7, excluding terminally differentiated effector memory CD45RA+ cells. TCRdb's copy holds only in-frame clones and misses some; the assay was immunoSEQ multiplex PCR. The data contain about 2.2 million clones, 85% to 95% of them singletons. Sample: naive CD8+ T cells from PBMCs. The receptor's source is a man between 18 and 35 years old in good health. Some clones in this sample may be carry-over from other donors' samples.

DNA for the CDR3: TGCGCCAGCAGCCCGGGTACAGGGGTTCATGATGAGCAGTTCTTC. Translation: CASSPGTGVHDEQFF. The chain uses TRBV4-1 and TRBJ2-1; 7 bases align to TRBD1. The ends lost 4 bases at V and 8 bases at J; junction bases unmatched: 11. The CDR3 is 15 residues long. Germline-derived CDR1 and CDR2 are MGHRA and YSYEKL.